This passage covers 31 T cell receptor beta chains from one sample sequenced in a study of glioma-infiltrating T cells. The iRepertoire nested amplicon-rescue multiplex PCR amplified TCR alpha and beta CDR3s from RNA. Using its own MiXCR run on the multiplex PCR reads, TCRdb lists one record per CDR3 protein. Seen here are about 5,700 distinct CDR3 sequences, roughly two fifths observed once, and the top ten hold 24%. The sample was glioma tissue, nonneoplastic brain tissue, or PBMCs (not recorded which). The receptors were sampled from a human donor with low-grade glioma or glioblastoma, undergoing nonglioma brain surgery, or in good health (not recorded which).

The rearrangement joins TRBV27 to TRBJ2-7; 7 positions agree with TRBD1. Germline V lookup: CDR1 MNHEY, CDR2 SMNVEV (reference sequence). Germline trimming cut 6 bases from V and 2 bases from J; bases unmatched to any gene: 10. The CDR3 totals 15 residues. The chain's CDR3 is CASRGVRDRPYEQYF. Written as DNA, the CDR3 is TGTGCCAGCAGGGGGGTTCGGGACAGACCCTACGAGCAGTACTTC.

This clonotype turned up a few times. The chain has TRBV7-2 and TRBJ2-7; TRBD2 matches 11 bases. V shed 5 bases, J shed 6 bases, and the junction held 6 bases outside the gene matches. Germline V CDR1 and CDR2: SGHTA, FQGNSA. This CDR3 region has 14 residues. The CDR3 loop reads CASSPFLAGGEQYF. The CDR3 bases are TGTGCCAGCAGCCCCTTCCTAGCGGGAGGCGAGCAGTACTTC. The full variable domain, in which reference TRBV7-2 and TRBJ2-7 provide the parts outside the CDR3, is GAGVSQSPSNKVTEKGKDVELRCDPISGHTALYWYRQSLGQGLEFLIYFQGNSAPDKSGLPSDRFSAERTGGSVSTLTIQRTQQEDSAVYLCASSPFLAGGEQYFGPGTRLTVT.

There are a few counts of this clonotype. The chain joins TRBV12-5 to TRBJ2-7; D is perhaps TRBD2 (5 bases). With 2 bases removed from V and 7 bases from J, the gap between germline ends came to 9 bases. This CDR3 is built from 12 residues. Germline V CDR1 and CDR2: LGHNT, FRNRAP. The CDR3 region has the DNA TGTGCTAGTGGTTTGCGCGTAGCGGAGCAGTACTTC. As protein: CASGLRVAEQYF. The entire variable domain, with the rest obtained from reference TRBV12-5 and TRBJ2-7, is as follows: DARVTQTPRHKVTEMGQEVTMRCQPILGHNTVFWYRQTMMQGLELLAYFRNRAPLDDSGMPKDRFSAEMPDATLATLKIQPSEPRDSAVYFCASGLRVAEQYFGPGTRLTVT.

V usage is TRBV7-2 and J usage is TRBJ1-3; D unresolved. Looked up from germline, CDR1 is SGHTA and CDR2 is FQGNSA. This CDR3 comprises 17 residues. Trimming took 1 base from V and 0 from J, leaving 13 bases between them. The CDR3 DNA sequence: TGTGCCAGCAGCTTAGAAGGATTACTGTTCTCTGGAAACACCATATATTTT. Translating it yields CASSLEGLLFSGNTIYF.

This clonotype has only a few counts. A much bigger clone sits one base away, suggesting this may be a read error. The chain has TRBV11-3 and TRBJ2-1, with TRBD2 matching 9 bases. Germline-derived CDR1 and CDR2 are SGHNT and YENEEA. The CDR3 runs to 15 residues. V dropped 5 bases and J dropped 8; count of bases not matched to a gene: 10. The CDR3 sequence is CASSPGLASYDEQFF. The DNA for the CDR3 is TGTGCCAGCAGCCCCGGACTAGCGAGTTACGATGAGCAGTTCTTC.

Turning to this clonotype: Because it lacks the conserved phenylalanine or tryptophan at the end, this CDR3 is likely a read error. Because the CDR3's place on the DNA is in doubt, the DNA is left out and the CDR3 is given as listed by TCRdb. V and J are TRBV7-2 and TRBJ2-1; the listed D gene, TRBD2, was not tested against the DNA. CDR1 SGHTA and CDR2 FQGNSA come from the germline V gene. The CDR3 adds up to 16 amino acids, both ends counted. The CDR3 reads CASSQERPAGVQEKFV.

V and J are TRBV6-2 or TRBV6-3 and TRBJ2-1; D gene ambiguous. The V and J ends lost 2 bases and 6 bases respectively, with 5 bases between them. CDR3 length equals 12 residues. The V gene's germline CDR1 is MNHEY and CDR2 SVGEGT. CDR3 DNA: TGTGCCAGCAGTTACCTTGGCAATGAGCAGTTCTTC. Translation: CASSYLGNEQFF.

This clonotype was detected once. In DNA form, the CDR3 reads TGCAGCGCCGCTGCCGGGACAGCAGGGAAAGAGACCCAGTACTTC. Translated, it gives CSAAAGTAGKETQYF. The chain has TRBV29-1 and TRBJ2-5, with 7 bases aligning to TRBD1. Germline CDR1 reads SQVTM; CDR2 reads ANQGSEA. CDR3 size: 15 residues. The trim removed 7 bases at V and 3 bases at J, leaving 14 bases unmatched.

Written as DNA, the CDR3 is TGTGCCAGTAGTGCCGCCTCGGGTCTCCCCAATCAGCCCCAGCATTTT. Protein sequence: CASSAASGLPNQPQHF. The V call is TRBV19, the J call TRBJ1-5, with D unresolved. CDR3 length equals 16 residues. The germline V gene encodes CDR1 LNHDA and CDR2 SQIVND (reference sequence). Trimming shortened V by 5 bases and J by 3 bases, and 17 bases separated the two germline ends.

This clonotype was detected many times. J is TRBJ2-3 and V is TRBV5-1; the match to TRBD2 covers 10 bases. Per germline, CDR1 SGHRS and CDR2 YFSETQ. Trimming removed 2 bases from V and 1 base from J; junction bases left unmatched: 1. CDR3 length: 15 residues. CDR3 in DNA: TGCGCCAGCAGCTTTGGACTAGCGGGCACAGATACGCAGTATTTT. Translation gives CASSFGLAGTDTQYF.

This clonotype has more than one count but fewer than ten. V gene TRBV5-1 combines with J gene TRBJ2-1; tentatively, D is TRBD2 (6 bases). Germline V gene sequence: CDR1 SGHRS, CDR2 YFSETQ. The germline V and J ends were trimmed by 3 bases and 1 base, with 11 bases remaining between them. The CDR3 extends over 15 amino acids. CDR3 coding DNA: TGCGCCAGCAGCTCAGGACGGGGGTCCTACAATGAGCAGTTCTTC. Residues: CASSSGRGSYNEQFF.

This clonotype was observed at least ten times. The chain employs TRBV7-9 and TRBJ1-6; D unclear. The ends were cut back, 4 bases at V and 5 bases at J, with 12 bases in the middle. The CDR3 contains 15 residues. CDR1 is SEHNR and CDR2 is FQNEAQ in the germline V gene (reference sequence). The CDR3 DNA follows: TGTGCCAGCAGCTCCGGGCGGGGAGATAATTCACCCCTCCACTTT. This codes for CASSSGRGDNSPLHF.

The rearrangement joins TRBV4-3 to TRBJ1-2, with 7 bases lining up with TRBD1. Germline values: CDR1 LGHNA, CDR2 YSLEER. The CDR3 length is 15 residues. The V segment lost 4 bases and the J segment 0 bases; nucleotides outside the gene matches: 5. CDR3 loop: CASSPGTVANYGYTF. Written as DNA, the CDR3 is TGCGCCAGCAGCCCCGGGACAGTAGCTAACTATGGCTACACCTTC.

This chain connects TRBV6-6 to TRBJ2-1, with TRBD1 as a possible D gene (6 bases). In germline, CDR1 is MNHNY, CDR2 SVGAGI (reference sequence). V was cut by 5 bases and J by 4 bases, with 12 bases left in between. The CDR3 covers 14 residues. The chain's CDR3 is CASSQTGGYNEQFF. CDR3 bases: TGTGCCAGCAGTCAGACAGGTGGATACAATGAGCAGTTCTTC.

This clonotype is medium-sized within its sample. V is TRBV6-4 and J is TRBJ2-1; D is undetermined. V lost 6 bases and J 7 bases, leaving 16 bases between the germline ends. CDR1 and CDR2 from the germline V gene are MRHNA and SNTAGT. There are 14 residues in the CDR3. The CDR3 is CASSIGPTRNEQFF. The CDR3 nucleotides are TGTGCCAGCAGCATTGGACCAACGAGGAATGAGCAGTTCTTC.

This clonotype was counted many times. The gene calls are TRBV4-1 and TRBJ2-7; D is perhaps TRBD1 or TRBD2 (5 bases each). With 4 bases removed from V and 3 bases from J, the gap between germline ends came to 13 bases. The length of the CDR3 is 14 residues. Germline V gene data show CDR1 as MGHRA and CDR2 as YSYEKL. The CDR3 DNA reads TGCGCCAGCAGCCGGGACGGAACCTTCTACGAGCAGTACTTC. Amino acids: CASSRDGTFYEQYF.

The rearrangement joins TRBV30 to TRBJ2-6; 7 positions agree with TRBD2. The CDR3 has 15 amino acids. The V segment lost 3 bases and the J segment 3 bases; nucleotides outside the gene matches: 5. Germline CDR1 is GTSNPN and CDR2 is SVGIG (reference sequence). CDR3 in amino acids: CAWSPGRVGANVLTF. The CDR3 DNA follows: TGTGCCTGGAGCCCGGGGAGGGTTGGGGCCAACGTCCTGACTTTC.

This chain joins TRBV4-3 and TRBJ2-2; D unresolved. CDR3 length equals 14 residues. Trimming cost V 2 bases and J 5 bases, with 9 bases left between them. Germline assignment: CDR1 LGHNA and CDR2 YSLEER. The CDR3 spells CASSQLRSTGELFF. In nucleotides, the CDR3 is TGCGCCAGCAGCCAACTTAGAAGTACCGGGGAGCTGTTTTTT.

This clonotype was seen at least ten times. Mismatch with germline at one junction end may stem from a read error. This sequence joins TRBV15 and TRBJ2-1; 10 nucleotides line up with TRBD2. This CDR3 comprises 14 residues. Germline values: CDR1 LNHNV, CDR2 YYDKDF (reference sequence). CDR3: CAASILAGFGEQFF. CDR3 sequence (DNA): TGTGCCGCCAGCATACTAGCGGGATTTGGGGAGCAGTTCTTC. The entire variable domain, with the rest obtained from reference TRBV15 and TRBJ2-1, is as follows: DAMVIQNPRYQVTQFGKPVTLSCSQTLNHNVMYWYQQKSSQAPKLLFHYYDKDFNNEADTPDNFQSRRPNTSFCFLDIRSPGLGDTAMYLCAASILAGFGEQFFGPGTRLTVL.

This clonotype was picked up one time. An end of the junction differs from the germline gene, which may be a read error. This sequence joins TRBV20-1 and TRBJ2-1; 12 bases align to TRBD1. This CDR3 is built from 16 residues. From germline, CDR1 is DFQATT and CDR2 SNEGSKA (reference sequence). The CDR3, as DNA: TGCAGTGCCCAACGTCCCGGGACAGGGGGCTACGATGAGCAGTTCTTC. Translated: CSAQRPGTGGYDEQFF.

This clonotype showed up many times. V usage is TRBV19 and J usage is TRBJ2-1, with D maybe TRBD2 (6 bases). Trimming stripped 5 bases from V and 0 bases from J, with 17 bases between. The germline V gene has CDR1 LNHDA and CDR2 SQIVND (reference sequence). There are 17 residues in the CDR3. The CDR3 here is CASSPGGTASSYNEQFF. CDR3 in DNA: TGTGCCAGTAGTCCCGGCGGGACTGCTAGCTCCTACAATGAGCAGTTCTTC.

A remark on this clonotype: A clone one base away is much larger, so this may be a read error. The J gene is TRBJ1-1, the V gene TRBV19; TRBD1 aligns across 7 bases. Looked up from germline, CDR1 is LNHDA and CDR2 is SQIVND (reference sequence). Trimming at V came to 5 bases and at J to 1 base, leaving 7 bases not matched to a gene. The CDR3 is made up of 15 amino acids. The CDR3 spells CASSGTESANTEAFF. The CDR3 DNA reads TGTGCCAGTAGTGGGACAGAGAGCGCGAACACTGAAGCTTTCTTT.

The chain combines TRBV5-1 with TRBJ1-1; no clear D. V lost 6 bases, J lost 0 bases, and 6 bases lay in between. Germline values: CDR1 SGHRS, CDR2 YFSETQ. The CDR3 has 12 amino acids. The CDR3 loop reads CASKEVNTEAFF. The CDR3 region has the DNA TGCGCCAGCAAGGAGGTGAACACTGAAGCTTTCTTT.

This chain connects TRBV20-1 to TRBJ2-1, with 14 bases that match TRBD2. The V gene's germline CDR1 is DFQATT and CDR2 SNEGSKA (reference sequence). Trimming at V came to 5 bases and at J to 10 bases, leaving 7 bases not matched to a gene. The CDR3 runs to 14 residues. The DNA for the CDR3 is TGCAGTGCTCCGGGACTAGCGGGGGTACAGGAGCAGTTCTTC. It codes for CSAPGLAGVQEQFF.

This sequence joins TRBV19 and TRBJ1-5; 8 nucleotides match TRBD1. The V segment lost 3 bases and the J segment 6 bases; nucleotides outside the gene matches: 1. Germline V gene lookup returns CDR1 LNHDA and CDR2 SQIVND (reference sequence). The CDR3 length is 13 residues. CDR3 nucleotide sequence: TGTGCCAGTAGTATGGACAGGGCTCAGCCCCAGCATTTT. Amino acids: CASSMDRAQPQHF.

This chain joins TRBV6-1 and TRBJ1-1; no definite D call. Per germline, CDR1 MNHNS and CDR2 SASEGT. Deletions cut 7 bases from V and 4 bases from J, with 13 bases between. The CDR3 spans 13 residues. CDR3 DNA sequence: TGTGCCAGCAACCACCGGGTAGGCACTGAAGCTTTCTTT. Translated: CASNHRVGTEAFF.

This clonotype was counted ten times or more. The rearrangement uses TRBV10-2 and TRBJ2-3, with D perhaps TRBD1 (6 bases). Germline V CDR1 and CDR2: WSHSY, SAAADI. This CDR3 region has 15 residues. The V end was cut by 4 bases, the J end by 4 bases, with 15 bases between. In DNA, the CDR3 is TGCGCCAGCAGTGCGGGCAGGGGCTCATCAGATACGCAGTATTTT. Protein: CASSAGRGSSDTQYF.

This clonotype is medium-sized. The V and J genes are TRBV28 and TRBJ2-1; D remains ambiguous. This CDR3 is 11 amino acids long. In germline, CDR1 is MDHEN, CDR2 SYDVKM. Trimming took 4 bases from V and 8 from J, leaving 6 bases between them. CDR3 in DNA: TGTGCCAGCAGTTCCCAGGATGAGCAGTTCTTC. Translation: CASSSQDEQFF.

V and J are TRBV7-8 and TRBJ2-1, with D unresolved. Germline lookup yields CDR1 SGHVS and CDR2 FQNEAQ. The CDR3 extends over 14 amino acids. Trimming cost V 6 bases and J 8 bases, with 17 bases left between them. CDR3: CASRSWGRYDEQFF. In DNA, the CDR3 is TGTGCCAGCAGGTCCTGGGGTAGATACGATGAGCAGTTCTTC.

In its sample, this clonotype was seen many times. The chain has TRBV20-1 and TRBJ2-3; 7 nucleotides match TRBD2. CDR3 length equals 16 residues. The V gene end was trimmed by 4 bases and the J gene end by 1 base; junction bases not matched to a gene: 11. Germline lookup yields CDR1 DFQATT and CDR2 SNEGSKA (reference sequence). The CDR3 spells CSAKQMGLAGTDTQYF. The CDR3 DNA is TGCAGTGCTAAACAAATGGGGCTAGCGGGCACAGATACGCAGTATTTT.

The CDR3 nucleotides are TGCAGTGCTAGAGATATTGGGACTAGCGGGAGGTACGACGAGCAGTACTTC. It specifies CSARDIGTSGRYDEQYF. V is TRBV20-1 and J is TRBJ2-7, with 15 bases that match TRBD2. Germline V gene data show CDR1 as DFQATT and CDR2 as SNEGSKA (reference sequence). The CDR3 consists of 17 residues. Trimming cost V 0 bases and J 5 bases; bases outside gene matches: 8.